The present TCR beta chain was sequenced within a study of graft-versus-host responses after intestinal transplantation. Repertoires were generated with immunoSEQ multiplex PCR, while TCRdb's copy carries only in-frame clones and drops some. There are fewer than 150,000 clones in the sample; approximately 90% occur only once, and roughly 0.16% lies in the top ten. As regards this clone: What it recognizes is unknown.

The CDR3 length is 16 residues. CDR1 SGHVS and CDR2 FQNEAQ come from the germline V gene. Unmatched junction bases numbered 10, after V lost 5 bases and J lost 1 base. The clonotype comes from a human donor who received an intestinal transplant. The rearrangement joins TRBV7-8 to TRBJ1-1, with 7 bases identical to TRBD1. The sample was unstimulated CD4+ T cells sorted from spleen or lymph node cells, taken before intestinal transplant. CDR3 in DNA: TGTGCCAGCAGCCTCGATAGGGACAGATCGAACACTGAAGCTTTCTTT. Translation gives CASSLDRDRSNTEAFF.